The T cell receptor (beta chain) under discussion was sequenced for a study of blood T cell repertoires in COVID-19. CDR3 length: 14 amino acids. CDR1 is SGDLS, CDR2 YYNGEE, per germline. The V end was cut by 0 bases, the J end by 4 bases, with 10 bases between. In the original processing: Reference gene primer amplification gave nucleated cell count estimates. TCRdb's table, derived via immunoSEQ multiplex PCR, lists solely in-frame clones and lacks some. V and J calls and clone size are copied from that table; D and trimming were computed from the DNA. The sample lists roughly 310,000 clones, over 85% occurring once.

Sample: PBMCs or T cells enriched from blood (not recorded which). The receptor was derived from a man aged 60 to 75 who had recovered from COVID-19. This sequence joins TRBV9 and TRBJ1-1; D is ambiguous. The CDR3 DNA is TGTGCCAGCAGCGTAGTTAACAGAGCCACTGAAGCTTTCTTT. Translating gives CASSVVNRATEAFF.